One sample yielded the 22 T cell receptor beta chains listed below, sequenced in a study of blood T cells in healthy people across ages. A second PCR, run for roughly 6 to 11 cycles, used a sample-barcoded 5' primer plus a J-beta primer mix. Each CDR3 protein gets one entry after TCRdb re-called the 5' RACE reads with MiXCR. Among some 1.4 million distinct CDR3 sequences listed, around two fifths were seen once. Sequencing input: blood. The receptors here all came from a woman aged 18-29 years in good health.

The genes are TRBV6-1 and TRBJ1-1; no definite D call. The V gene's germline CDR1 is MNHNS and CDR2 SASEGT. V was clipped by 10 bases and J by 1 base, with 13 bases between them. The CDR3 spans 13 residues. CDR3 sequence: CATGRASNTEAFF. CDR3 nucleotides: TGTGCCACCGGGAGGGCATCGAACACTGAAGCTTTCTTT.

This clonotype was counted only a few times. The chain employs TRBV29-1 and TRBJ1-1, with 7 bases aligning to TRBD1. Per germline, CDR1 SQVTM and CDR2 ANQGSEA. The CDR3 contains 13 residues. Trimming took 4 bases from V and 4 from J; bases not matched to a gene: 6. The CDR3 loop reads CSVVSGGITEAFF. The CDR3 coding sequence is TGCAGCGTTGTGTCAGGGGGAATCACTGAAGCTTTCTTT.

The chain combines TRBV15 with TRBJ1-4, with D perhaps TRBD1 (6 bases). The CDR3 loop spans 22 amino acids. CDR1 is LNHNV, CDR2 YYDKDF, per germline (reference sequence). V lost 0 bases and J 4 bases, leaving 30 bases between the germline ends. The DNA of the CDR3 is TGTGCCACCAGCAGAGACCCTCGGGAGGACAGCACTTCTCGACCAATTAATGAAAAACTGTTTTTT. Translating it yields CATSRDPREDSTSRPINEKLFF.

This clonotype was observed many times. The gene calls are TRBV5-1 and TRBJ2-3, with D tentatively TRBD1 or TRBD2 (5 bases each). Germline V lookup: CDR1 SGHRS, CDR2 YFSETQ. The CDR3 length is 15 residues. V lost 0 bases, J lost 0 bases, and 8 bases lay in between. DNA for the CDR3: TGCGCCAGCAGCTTGGATGGGGGTAGCACAGATACGCAGTATTTT. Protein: CASSLDGGSTDTQYF.

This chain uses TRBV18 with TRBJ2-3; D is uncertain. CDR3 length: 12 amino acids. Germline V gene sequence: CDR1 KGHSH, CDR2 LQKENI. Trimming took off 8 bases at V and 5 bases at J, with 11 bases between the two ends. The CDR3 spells CASSPRLDTQYF. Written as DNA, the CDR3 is TGTGCCAGCAGTCCACGGTTAGATACGCAGTATTTT.

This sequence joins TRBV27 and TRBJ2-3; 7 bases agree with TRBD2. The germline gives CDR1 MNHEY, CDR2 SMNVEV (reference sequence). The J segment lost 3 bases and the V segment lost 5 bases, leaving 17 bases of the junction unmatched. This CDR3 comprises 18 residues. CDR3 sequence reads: CASSPLANWAGFTDTQYF. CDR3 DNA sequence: TGTGCCAGCAGTCCACTAGCGAACTGGGCGGGATTTACAGATACGCAGTATTTT.

This CDR3 is CASSQFWDNEQYF. CDR3 nucleotides: TGTGCCAGCAGCCAATTTTGGGACAATGAGCAGTACTTC. The V call is TRBV16, the J call TRBJ2-5; maybe TRBD1 (6 bases). Deletions cut 1 base from V and 11 bases from J, with 14 bases between. Germline V gives CDR1 KGHSY, CDR2 FQNENV. This CDR3 comprises 13 residues.

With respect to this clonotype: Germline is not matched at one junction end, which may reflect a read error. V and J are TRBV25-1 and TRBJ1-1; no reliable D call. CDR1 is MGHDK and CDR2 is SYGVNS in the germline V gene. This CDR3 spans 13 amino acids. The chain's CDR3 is CAGSLSANTEAFF. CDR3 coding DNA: TGTGCCGGCAGTCTGTCAGCGAACACTGAAGCTTTCTTT.

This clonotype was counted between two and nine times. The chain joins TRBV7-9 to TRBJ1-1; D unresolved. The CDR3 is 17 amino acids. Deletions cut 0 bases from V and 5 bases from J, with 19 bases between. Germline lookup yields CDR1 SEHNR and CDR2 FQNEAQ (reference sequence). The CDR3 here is CASSLAAVGPLRTEAFF. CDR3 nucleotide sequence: TGTGCCAGCAGCTTAGCGGCAGTCGGACCCCTTAGGACTGAAGCTTTCTTT.

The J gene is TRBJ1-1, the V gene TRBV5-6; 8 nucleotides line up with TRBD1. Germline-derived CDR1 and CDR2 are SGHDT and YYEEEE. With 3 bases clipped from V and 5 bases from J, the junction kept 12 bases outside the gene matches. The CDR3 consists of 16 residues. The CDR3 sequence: CASSSGQGRKGTEAFF. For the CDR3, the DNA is TGTGCCAGCAGCTCCGGACAGGGACGAAAGGGGACTGAAGCTTTCTTT.

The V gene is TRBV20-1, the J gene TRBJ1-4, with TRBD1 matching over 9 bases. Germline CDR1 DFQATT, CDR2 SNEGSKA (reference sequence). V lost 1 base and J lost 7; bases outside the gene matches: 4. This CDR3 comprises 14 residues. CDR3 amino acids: CSARGWTGVEKLFF. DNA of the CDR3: TGCAGTGCTAGAGGTTGGACAGGGGTTGAAAAACTGTTTTTT.

CDR3 sequence: CASSQKEGQVAGYTF. In DNA form, the CDR3 reads TGTGCCAGCAGCCAAAAGGAAGGGCAGGTTGCTGGCTACACCTTC. The V call is TRBV5-4, the J call TRBJ1-2; D ambiguous. The length of the CDR3 is 15 residues. V lost 4 bases to trimming and J lost 7 bases, with 20 bases between them. Germline V gives CDR1 SGHNT, CDR2 YYREEE (reference sequence).

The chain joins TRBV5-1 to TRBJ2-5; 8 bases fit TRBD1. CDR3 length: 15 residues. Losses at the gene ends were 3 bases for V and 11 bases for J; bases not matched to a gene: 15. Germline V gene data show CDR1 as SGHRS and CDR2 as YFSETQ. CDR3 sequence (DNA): TGCGCCAGCAGCTCATTAGACAGGGGCTATAATGAGCAGTACTTC. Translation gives CASSSLDRGYNEQYF.

Written as DNA, the CDR3 is TGTGCCAGCACTTCTAGGGGTATTGAGACCCAGTACTTC. It translates to CASTSRGIETQYF. The chain employs TRBV6-6 and TRBJ2-7; perhaps TRBD1 as D (5 bases). Near its end, the DNA agrees better with TRBJ2-5, so the J call may be wrong. The CDR3 is 13 residues long. CDR1 MNHNY and CDR2 SVGAGI come from the germline V gene (reference sequence).

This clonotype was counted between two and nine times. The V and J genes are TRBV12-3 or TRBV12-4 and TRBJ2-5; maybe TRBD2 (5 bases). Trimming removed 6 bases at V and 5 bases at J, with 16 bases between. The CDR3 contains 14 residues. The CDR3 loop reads CASSQRERQETQYF. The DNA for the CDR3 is TGTGCCAGCAGCCAGAGGGAGCGGCAGGAGACCCAGTACTTC.

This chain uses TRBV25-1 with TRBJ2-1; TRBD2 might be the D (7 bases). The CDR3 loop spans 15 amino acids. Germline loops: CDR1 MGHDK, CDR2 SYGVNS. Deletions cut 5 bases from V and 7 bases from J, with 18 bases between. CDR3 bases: TGTGCCAGCAGTAAGGCGGGGGCAAATCGGAATGAGCAGTTCTTC. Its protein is CASSKAGANRNEQFF.

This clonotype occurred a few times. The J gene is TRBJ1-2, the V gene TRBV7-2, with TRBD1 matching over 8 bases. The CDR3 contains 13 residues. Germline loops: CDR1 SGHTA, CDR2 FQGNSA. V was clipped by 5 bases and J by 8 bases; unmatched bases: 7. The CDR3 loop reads CASSRQGARGYTF. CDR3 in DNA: TGTGCCAGCAGCCGTCAGGGGGCGAGAGGCTACACCTTC. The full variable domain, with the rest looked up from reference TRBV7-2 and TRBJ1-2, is GAGVSQSPSNKVTEKGKDVELRCDPISGHTALYWYRQSLGQGLEFLIYFQGNSAPDKSGLPSDRFSAERTGGSVSTLTIQRTQQEDSAVYLCASSRQGARGYTFGSGTRLTVV.

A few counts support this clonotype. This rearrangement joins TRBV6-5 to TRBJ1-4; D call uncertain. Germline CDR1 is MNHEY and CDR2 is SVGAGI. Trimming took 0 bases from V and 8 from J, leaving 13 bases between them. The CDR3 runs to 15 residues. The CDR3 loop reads CASSYSLTSGEKLFF. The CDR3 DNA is TGTGCCAGCAGTTACTCGCTGACCTCCGGGGAAAAACTGTTTTTT.

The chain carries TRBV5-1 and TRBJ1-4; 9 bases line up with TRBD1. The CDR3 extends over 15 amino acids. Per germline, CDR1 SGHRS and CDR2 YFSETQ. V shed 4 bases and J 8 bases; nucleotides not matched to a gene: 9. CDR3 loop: CASSPGDRVEEKLFF. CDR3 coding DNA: TGCGCCAGCAGCCCCGGGGACAGGGTCGAGGAAAAACTGTTTTTT.

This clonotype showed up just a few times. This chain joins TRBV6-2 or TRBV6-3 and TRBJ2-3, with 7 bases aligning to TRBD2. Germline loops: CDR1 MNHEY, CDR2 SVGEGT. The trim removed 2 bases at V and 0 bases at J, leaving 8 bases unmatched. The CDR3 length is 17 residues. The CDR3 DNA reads TGTGCCAGCAGTTACGGGAGGTCTAGCGGAAGCACAGATACGCAGTATTTT. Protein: CASSYGRSSGSTDTQYF.

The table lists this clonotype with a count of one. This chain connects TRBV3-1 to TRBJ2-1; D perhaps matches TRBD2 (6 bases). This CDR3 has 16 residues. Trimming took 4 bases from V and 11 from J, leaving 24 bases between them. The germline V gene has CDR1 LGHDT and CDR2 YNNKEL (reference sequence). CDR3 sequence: CASSPHRDSREEQQFF. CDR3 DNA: TGTGCCAGCAGCCCGCACCGGGACTCCCGGGAAGAGCAGCAGTTCTTC.

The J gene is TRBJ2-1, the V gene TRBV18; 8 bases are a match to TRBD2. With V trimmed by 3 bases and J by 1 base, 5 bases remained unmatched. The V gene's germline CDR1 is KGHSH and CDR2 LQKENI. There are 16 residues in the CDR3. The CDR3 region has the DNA TGTGCCAGCTCACCTTTTAGCGGGACGTCCTACAATGAGCAGTTCTTC. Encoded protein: CASSPFSGTSYNEQFF.